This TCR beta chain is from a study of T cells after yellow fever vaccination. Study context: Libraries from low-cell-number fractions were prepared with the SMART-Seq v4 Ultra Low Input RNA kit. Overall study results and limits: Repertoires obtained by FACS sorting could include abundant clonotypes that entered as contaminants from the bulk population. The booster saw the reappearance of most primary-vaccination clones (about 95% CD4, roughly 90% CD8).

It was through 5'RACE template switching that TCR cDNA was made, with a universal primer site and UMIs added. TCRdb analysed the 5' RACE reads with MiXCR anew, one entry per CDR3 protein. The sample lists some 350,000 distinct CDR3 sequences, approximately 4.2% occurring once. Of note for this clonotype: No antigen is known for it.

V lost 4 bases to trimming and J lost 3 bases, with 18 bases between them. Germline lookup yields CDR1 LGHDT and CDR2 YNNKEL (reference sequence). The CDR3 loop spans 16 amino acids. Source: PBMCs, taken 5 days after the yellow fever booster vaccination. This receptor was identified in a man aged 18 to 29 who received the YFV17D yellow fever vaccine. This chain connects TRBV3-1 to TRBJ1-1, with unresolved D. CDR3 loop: CASSPIPGNAYTEAFF. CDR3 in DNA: TGTGCCAGCAGCCCCATACCGGGCAACGCCTACACTGAAGCTTTCTTT.